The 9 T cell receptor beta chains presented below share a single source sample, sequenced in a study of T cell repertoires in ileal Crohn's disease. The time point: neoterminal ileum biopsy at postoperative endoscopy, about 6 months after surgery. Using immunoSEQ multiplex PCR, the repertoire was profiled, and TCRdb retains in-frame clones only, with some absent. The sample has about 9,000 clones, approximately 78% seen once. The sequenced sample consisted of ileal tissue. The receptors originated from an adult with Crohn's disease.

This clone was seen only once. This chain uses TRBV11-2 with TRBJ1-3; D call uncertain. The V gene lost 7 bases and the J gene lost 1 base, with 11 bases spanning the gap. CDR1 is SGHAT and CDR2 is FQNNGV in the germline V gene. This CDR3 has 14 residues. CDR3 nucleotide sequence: TGTGCCAGCAAGCTTAGTCCTTCTGGAAACACCATATATTTT. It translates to CASKLSPSGNTIYF.

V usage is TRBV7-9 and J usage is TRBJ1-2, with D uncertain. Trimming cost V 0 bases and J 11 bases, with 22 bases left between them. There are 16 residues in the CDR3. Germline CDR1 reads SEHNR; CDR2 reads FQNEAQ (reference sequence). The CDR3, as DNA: TGTGCCAGCAGCTTAGCGGCCAGCTTCTCAATTGAGGGTTACACCTTC. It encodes CASSLAASFSIEGYTF.

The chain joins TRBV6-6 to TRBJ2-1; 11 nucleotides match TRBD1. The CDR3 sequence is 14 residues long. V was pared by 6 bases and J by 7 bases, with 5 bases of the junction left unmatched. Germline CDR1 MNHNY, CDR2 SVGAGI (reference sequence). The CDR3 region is CASRPGQGVNEQFF. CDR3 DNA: TGTGCCAGCAGACCGGGACAGGGGGTTAATGAGCAGTTCTTC.

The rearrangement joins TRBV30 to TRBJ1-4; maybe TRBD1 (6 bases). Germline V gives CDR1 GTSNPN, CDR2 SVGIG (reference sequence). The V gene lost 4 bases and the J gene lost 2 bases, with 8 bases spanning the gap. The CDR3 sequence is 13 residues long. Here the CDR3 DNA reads TGTGCCTGGAATCAGGGGACTAATGAAAAACTGTTTTTT. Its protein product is CAWNQGTNEKLFF.

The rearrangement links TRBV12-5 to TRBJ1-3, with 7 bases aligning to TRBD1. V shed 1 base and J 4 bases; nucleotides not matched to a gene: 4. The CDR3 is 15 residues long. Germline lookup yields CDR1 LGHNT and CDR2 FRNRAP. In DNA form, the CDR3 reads TGTGCTAGTGGTTTGGGACAGGGAACGGGAAACACCATATATTTT. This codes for CASGLGQGTGNTIYF.

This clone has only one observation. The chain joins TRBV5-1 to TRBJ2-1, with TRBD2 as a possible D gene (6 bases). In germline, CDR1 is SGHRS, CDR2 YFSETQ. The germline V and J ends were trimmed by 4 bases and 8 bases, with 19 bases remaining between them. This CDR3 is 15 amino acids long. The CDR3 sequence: CASSPGGGAHHEQFF. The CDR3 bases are TGCGCCAGCAGCCCCGGAGGAGGGGCACACCATGAGCAGTTCTTC.

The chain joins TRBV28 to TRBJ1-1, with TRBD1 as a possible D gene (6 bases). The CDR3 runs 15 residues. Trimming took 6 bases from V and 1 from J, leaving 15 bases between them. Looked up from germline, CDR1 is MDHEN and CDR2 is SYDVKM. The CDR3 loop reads CASSLSGGRNTEAFF. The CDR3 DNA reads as TGTGCCAGCAGCCTATCGGGGGGCCGGAACACTGAAGCTTTCTTT.

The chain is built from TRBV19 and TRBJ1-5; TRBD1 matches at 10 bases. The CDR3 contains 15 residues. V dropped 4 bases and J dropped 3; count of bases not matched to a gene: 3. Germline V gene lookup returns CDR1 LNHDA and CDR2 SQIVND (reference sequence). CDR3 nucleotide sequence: TGTGCCAGTAGTAACAGACAGGGGGCCAATCAGCCCCAGCATTTT. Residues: CASSNRQGANQPQHF.

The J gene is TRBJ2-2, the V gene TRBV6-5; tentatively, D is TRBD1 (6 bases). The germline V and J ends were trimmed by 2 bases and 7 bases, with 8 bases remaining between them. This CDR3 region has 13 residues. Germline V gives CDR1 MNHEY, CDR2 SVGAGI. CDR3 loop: CASSYEGGGELFF. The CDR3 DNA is TGTGCCAGCAGTTACGAAGGGGGCGGGGAGCTGTTTTTT.